This TCR beta chain comes out of a study of blood T cell repertoires in COVID-19. Study context: There were acute and convalescent COVID-19 samples, and they came from the United States, Italy and Spain.

The data were produced by immunoSEQ multiplex PCR, yet TCRdb's version contains in-frame clones alone and is incomplete. This sample yields 250,000 to 300,000 clones, of which about 76% are seen a single time; around 3% belongs to the top ten. V was shortened by 5 bases and J by 4 bases, with 17 bases between the two germline ends. Germline CDR1 and CDR2: MDHEN and SYDVKM. This CDR3 region has 15 residues. The specimen was peripheral blood. This chain joins TRBV28 and TRBJ1-2; possible D gene TRBD1, 6 bases. The receptor was derived from an older woman with active or convalescent COVID-19. This CDR3 reads CASSPPWTASYGYTF. CDR3 bases: TGTGCCAGCAGTCCCCCGTGGACAGCGAGCTATGGCTACACCTTC.